The 21 T cell receptor beta chains below all came from one sample that was sequenced in a study of T cells in Graves' hyperthyroidism and ophthalmopathy. It was RNA transcripts that yielded the amplified TCR beta CDR3 regions. During a first-round RT-PCR of the TCR CDR3, the HTBI primer set was used. TCRdb reprocessed the multiplex PCR reads with MiXCR, giving one entry per CDR3 protein. The table lists 500,000 to 600,000 distinct CDR3 sequences, around 43% of them singletons. Sequenced input: peripheral blood or thyroid tissue (not recorded which). The receptors come from an adult woman with Graves' disease, either hyperthyroidism or ophthalmopathy (not recorded which).

The chain is built from TRBV29-1 and TRBJ2-2, with TRBD2 matching 11 bases. This CDR3 is built from 16 residues. Germline V gene data show CDR1 as SQVTM and CDR2 as ANQGSEA. With V trimmed by 1 base and J by 4 bases, 5 bases remained unmatched. CDR3 residues: CSVEANSGRATGELFF. The CDR3 DNA follows: TGCAGCGTTGAAGCTAATAGCGGGAGGGCCACCGGGGAGCTGTTTTTT.

This clonotype showed up many times. The V gene is TRBV6-2 or TRBV6-3, the J gene TRBJ1-2, with 9 bases lining up with TRBD1. CDR1 is MNHEY and CDR2 is SVGEGT in the germline V gene. This CDR3 is built from 12 residues. The V gene end was trimmed by 8 bases and the J gene end by 5 bases; junction bases not matched to a gene: 3. CDR3 protein: CASGQGTYGYTF. CDR3 DNA: TGTGCCAGCGGACAGGGGACATATGGCTACACCTTC.

The chain carries TRBV2 and TRBJ2-7; TRBD1 matches 9 bases. This CDR3 region has 14 residues. After removal of 5 bases from V and 1 base from J, the junction contained 3 bases not matched to a gene. Germline CDR1 reads SNHLY; CDR2 reads FYNNEI. The chain's CDR3 is CASSWDRVSYEQYF. The DNA of the CDR3 is TGTGCCAGCAGTTGGGACAGGGTTTCCTACGAGCAGTACTTC.

This clonotype has more than one count but fewer than ten. V is TRBV2 and J is TRBJ2-2; D remains unclear. CDR1 is SNHLY, CDR2 FYNNEI, per germline. V lost 0 bases and J lost 4, with 12 bases in between. This CDR3 comprises 16 residues. Here the CDR3 reads CASSEAASSVTGELFF. CDR3 sequence (DNA): TGTGCCAGCAGTGAAGCAGCGAGTAGTGTCACCGGGGAGCTGTTTTTT.

To note about this clonotype: In this CDR3 the conserved last residue, phenylalanine or tryptophan, is missing, so a read error is likely. The genes are TRBV29-1 and TRBJ1-2; D is perhaps TRBD1 (5 bases). The CDR3 consists of 11 residues. Germline lookup yields CDR1 SQVTM and CDR2 ANQGSEA. Trimming stripped 7 bases from V and 5 bases from J, with 11 bases between. The CDR3 here is CSADDSYGYTS. CDR3 in DNA: TGCAGCGCAGACGACAGTTATGGCTACACCTCC.

Points on this clonotype: The conserved phenylalanine or tryptophan normally closing the CDR3 is absent here, so this likely arose from a read error. The DNA is left out, because the CDR3 cannot be placed on it with certainty; the CDR3 is given as TCRdb lists it. The chain carries TRBV7-8 and TRBJ1-1. The V gene's germline CDR1 is SGHVS and CDR2 FQNEAQ. The CDR3 spans 8 amino acids, including both terminal residues. The CDR3 spells CASSFQAV.

This clonotype was counted once. CDR3 residues: CSVEPGHGELFF. Written as DNA, the CDR3 is TGCAGCGTTGAGCCAGGGCACGGGGAGCTGTTTTTT. This sequence joins TRBV29-1 and TRBJ2-2; D might be TRBD1 (5 bases). From germline, CDR1 is SQVTM and CDR2 ANQGSEA. The CDR3 spans 12 residues. V was cut by 3 bases and J by 7 bases, with 9 bases left in between.

The chain recombines TRBV29-1 with TRBJ1-2, with D possibly TRBD1 on 6 matching bases. Trimming removed 6 bases from V and 6 bases from J, with 23 bases in between. Germline loops: CDR1 SQVTM, CDR2 ANQGSEA. This CDR3 spans 15 amino acids. CDR3 bases: TGCAGCGTCCTCCGGGACACTTCCGGGGACGATGGCTACACCTTC. Residues: CSVLRDTSGDDGYTF.

This clonotype was recorded at least ten times. The chain employs TRBV5-1 and TRBJ2-2, with 11 bases aligning to TRBD2. Germline lookup yields CDR1 SGHRS and CDR2 YFSETQ. CDR3 length: 16 amino acids. The V and J ends lost 0 bases and 6 bases, in that order; junction bases with no gene match: 4. CDR3 nucleotides: TGCGCCAGCAGCTTGGGGATACTAGCGGGGGCCGGGGAGCTGTTTTTT. Translating it yields CASSLGILAGAGELFF.

In this sample, this clonotype turned up a few times. One junction end does not reproduce the germline sequence, and a read error may be involved. The V call is TRBV19, the J call TRBJ2-7; D is ambiguous. Per the germline V gene, CDR1 is LNHDA and CDR2 is SQIVND (reference sequence). CDR3 length: 13 amino acids. In DNA, the CDR3 is TGTGCCAGTAGATCGCCGAGGTCCTACGAGCAGTACTTT. Encoded protein: CASRSPRSYEQYF.

The sample holds many counts of this clonotype. The chain is built from TRBV20-1 and TRBJ2-5; 11 nucleotides align to TRBD2. CDR1 is DFQATT, CDR2 SNEGSKA, per germline (reference sequence). V was pared by 5 bases and J by 2 bases, with 10 bases of the junction left unmatched. This CDR3 spans 16 amino acids. For the CDR3, the DNA is TGCAGTGCTTCCGGGACTAGCGGAGCCGAACAAGAGACCCAGTACTTC. As protein: CSASGTSGAEQETQYF.

This clonotype was seen repeatedly, ten times or more. V gene TRBV2 combines with J gene TRBJ1-5, with D possibly TRBD1 on 5 matching bases. CDR3 size: 14 residues. V lost 9 bases and J 5 bases, leaving 17 bases between the germline ends. The germline V gene encodes CDR1 SNHLY and CDR2 FYNNEI. CDR3 loop: CASSSGVLDQPQHF. CDR3 nucleotides: TGTGCCAGTTCATCGGGGGTGTTGGATCAGCCCCAGCATTTT.

This clonotype was detected only a few times. J is TRBJ1-5 and V is TRBV7-8; TRBD1 aligns across 11 bases. The CDR3 spans 14 residues. Germline assignment: CDR1 SGHVS and CDR2 FQNEAQ. With 6 bases clipped from V and 6 bases from J, the junction kept 4 bases outside the gene matches. The DNA for the CDR3 is TGTGCCAGCAGTTTGGACAGGGGGCTTCAGCCCCAGCATTTT. Residues: CASSLDRGLQPQHF.

The CDR3 spells CASSSTRSAEAFF. DNA for the CDR3: TGTGCCAGCAGCTCGACTCGGTCCGCTGAAGCTTTCTTT. The rearrangement uses TRBV7-9 and TRBJ1-1, with D unresolved. The V gene lost 4 bases and the J gene lost 6 bases, with 12 bases spanning the gap. Germline V gene sequence: CDR1 SEHNR, CDR2 FQNEAQ (reference sequence). The CDR3 spans 13 residues.

V usage is TRBV7-8 and J usage is TRBJ1-2; unclear D gene. CDR3 length: 16 residues. V was clipped by 1 base and J by 4 bases, with 16 bases between them. Germline V gene lookup returns CDR1 SGHVS and CDR2 FQNEAQ. The CDR3 here is CASSLVGGFQVYGYTF. The CDR3 bases are TGTGCCAGCAGCTTAGTAGGAGGGTTTCAAGTCTATGGCTACACCTTC.

DNA of the CDR3: TGCAGTGCTAGACCCCCGACAGGACGGAACACTGAAGCTTTCTTT. Translated: CSARPPTGRNTEAFF. V usage is TRBV20-1 and J usage is TRBJ1-1, with a possible D match to TRBD1 (6 bases). Trimming left V 2 bases short and J 1 base short, with 14 bases between. The CDR3 length is 15 residues. Germline CDR1 DFQATT, CDR2 SNEGSKA (reference sequence).

This clonotype has a handful of counts. The CDR3 sequence is CASSIRVAEAFF. In nucleotides, the CDR3 is TGTGCCAGCAGCATCAGGGTAGCTGAAGCTTTCTTT. The V call is TRBV7-9, the J call TRBJ1-1; the D gene is possibly TRBD1 (5 bases). The germline V and J ends were trimmed by 5 bases and 6 bases, with 10 bases remaining between them. Per germline, CDR1 SEHNR and CDR2 FQNEAQ (reference sequence). The CDR3 sequence is 12 residues long.

The J gene is TRBJ1-2, the V gene TRBV20-1, with 8 bases aligning to TRBD1. The CDR3 consists of 14 residues. In germline, CDR1 is DFQATT, CDR2 SNEGSKA (reference sequence). V was clipped by 5 bases and J by 3 bases; unmatched bases: 8. The CDR3 here is CSARTGLLDYGYTF. The CDR3 DNA sequence: TGCAGTGCTCGGACAGGGTTACTAGACTATGGCTACACCTTC.

The chain is built from TRBV15 and TRBJ2-7; D is possibly TRBD2 (6 bases). Germline V CDR1 and CDR2: LNHNV, YYDKDF (reference sequence). The CDR3 length is 15 residues. The ends were cut back, 1 base at V and 3 bases at J, with 13 bases in the middle. CDR3 coding DNA: TGTGCCACCAGCAGAGGAGCGGGTGGGATCTACGAGCAGTACTTC. It specifies CATSRGAGGIYEQYF.

CDR3 sequence: CASSPGLVYYEQYF. The CDR3 bases are TGTGCCAGCAGCCCGGGACTAGTCTACTACGAGCAGTACTTC. The J gene is TRBJ2-7, the V gene TRBV7-8, with 8 bases that match TRBD2. The V and J ends lost 5 bases and 3 bases, in that order; junction bases with no gene match: 6. Looked up from germline, CDR1 is SGHVS and CDR2 is FQNEAQ. The CDR3 has 14 residues.

The rearrangement uses TRBV9 and TRBJ2-5, with a weak D call TRBD2 (6 bases). The CDR3 runs 14 residues. Trimming shortened V by 6 bases and J by 4 bases, and 16 bases separated the two germline ends. Germline V gives CDR1 SGDLS, CDR2 YYNGEE. CDR3 in DNA: TGTGCCAGCACCGCTACGGGAGCAAGAGAGACCCAGTACTTC. Amino acid sequence: CASTATGARETQYF.